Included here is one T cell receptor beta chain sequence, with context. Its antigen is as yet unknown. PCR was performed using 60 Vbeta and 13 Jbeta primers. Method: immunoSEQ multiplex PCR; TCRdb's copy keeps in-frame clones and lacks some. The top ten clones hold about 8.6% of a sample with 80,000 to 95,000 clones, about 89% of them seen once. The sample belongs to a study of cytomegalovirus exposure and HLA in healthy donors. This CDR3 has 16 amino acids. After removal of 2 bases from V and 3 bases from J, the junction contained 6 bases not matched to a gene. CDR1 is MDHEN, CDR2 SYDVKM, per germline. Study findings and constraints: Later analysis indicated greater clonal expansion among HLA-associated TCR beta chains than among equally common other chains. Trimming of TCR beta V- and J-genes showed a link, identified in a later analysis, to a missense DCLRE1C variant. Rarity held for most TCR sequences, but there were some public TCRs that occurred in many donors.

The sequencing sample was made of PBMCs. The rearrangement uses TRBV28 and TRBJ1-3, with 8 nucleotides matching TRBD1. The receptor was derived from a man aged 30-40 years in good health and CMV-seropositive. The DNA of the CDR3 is TGTGCCAGCAGTTTAGCACAGGGGGTGGGTGGAAACACCATATATTTT. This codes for CASSLAQGVGGNTIYF.